Listed here is a single T cell receptor beta chain. Its specificity is not known. These data belong to a study of cytomegalovirus exposure and HLA in healthy donors. Overall study results and limits: Reports described diagnosis of cytomegalovirus status by the classifier as highly specific and sensitive. Rarity held for most TCR sequences, but there were some public TCRs that occurred in many donors. Investigators reported about 160 TCR beta chains as tied to cytomegalovirus.

Data came from immunoSEQ multiplex PCR; TCRdb stores just in-frame clones and leaves some out. Here the sample spans about 110,000 clones, nearly 97% being singletons. This CDR3 contains 14 residues. From germline, CDR1 is MNHNY and CDR2 SVGAGI (reference sequence). V was pared by 5 bases and J by 7 bases, with 16 bases between. The specimen was PBMCs. This sequence joins TRBV6-6 and TRBJ2-3; D is unclear. This clonotype originated in a woman between 18 and 29 years old in good health and CMV-seronegative. The CDR3 here is CASSPTFERHTQYF. The CDR3 coding sequence is TGTGCCAGCAGTCCTACCTTCGAGAGGCATACGCAGTATTTT.